A single sample is the source of the 9 T cell receptor beta chains below, sequenced in a study of T cell repertoires in aging, cancer and after chemotherapy. Rearranged V-D-J TRB sequences were amplified with a mixed TRB-A/B primer pool. TCRdb reprocessed the multiplex PCR reads with MiXCR, giving one entry per CDR3 protein. The sample has approximately 1,200 distinct CDR3 sequences, around 25% seen once. Peripheral blood genomic DNA, not sorted cells or RNA, was the template. Sequencing was done on a sample of blood. The source is a human donor with a blood cancer.

This clonotype was observed a handful of times. The rearrangement uses TRBV20-1 and TRBJ2-1, with 11 bases matching TRBD2. The CDR3 has 15 amino acids. V dropped 2 bases and J dropped 0; count of bases not matched to a gene: 0. Germline assignment: CDR1 DFQATT and CDR2 SNEGSKA (reference sequence). As DNA, the CDR3 is TGCAGTGCTAGAACTAGCGGGAGCTCCTACAATGAGCAGTTCTTC. This encodes CSARTSGSSYNEQFF.

This chain connects TRBV12-3 or TRBV12-4 to TRBJ2-3; 11 bases fit TRBD2. CDR3 length equals 14 residues. V lost 6 bases and J lost 10; bases outside the gene matches: 9. Here the CDR3 reads CASSARLAGRAQYF. The CDR3 DNA reads TGTGCCAGCAGCGCAAGACTAGCGGGGAGGGCGCAGTATTTT.

By proportion, this clonotype is large. The chain couples TRBV6-5 to TRBJ2-5, with 7 bases lining up with TRBD2. CDR3 size: 14 residues. The ends lost 2 bases at V and 14 bases at J; junction bases unmatched: 14. The germline gives CDR1 MNHEY, CDR2 SVGAGI. The CDR3 DNA reads as TGTGCCAGCAGTTACGGGGGTCTAGCGGCAAGTCTCTACTTC. This sequence encodes CASSYGGLAASLYF.

The chain is built from TRBV7-9 and TRBJ2-1; 7 bases map to TRBD2. The CDR3 is 12 amino acids. Germline CDR1 SEHNR, CDR2 FQNEAQ (reference sequence). The J segment lost 10 bases and the V segment lost 5 bases, leaving 5 bases of the junction unmatched. This CDR3 is CASSPGGPEQFF. CDR3 sequence (DNA): TGTGCCAGCAGCCCGGGGGGTCCAGAGCAGTTCTTC.

This chain connects TRBV4-2 to TRBJ2-3, with D possibly TRBD1 on 5 matching bases. The CDR3 totals 14 residues. Trimming pared 0 bases from V and 1 base from J, leaving 5 bases between. Germline V lookup: CDR1 LGHNA, CDR2 YNFKEQ. The CDR3 DNA sequence: TGTGCCAGCAGCCAAGAAGGGGGCACAGATACGCAGTATTTT. Amino acids: CASSQEGGTDTQYF.

This clonotype occurred a few times. The chain is built from TRBV7-2 and TRBJ2-7; D may be TRBD2 (6 bases). Germline-derived CDR1 and CDR2 are SGHTA and FQGNSA. Trimming took 3 bases from V and 3 from J, leaving 18 bases between them. The CDR3 is made up of 16 amino acids. In nucleotides, the CDR3 is TGTGCCAGCAGCTTGTCCTTTGCCGGGGGTTACTACGAGCAGTACTTC. The encoded protein is CASSLSFAGGYYEQYF.

This clonotype is categorized as medium-sized. This chain joins TRBV19 and TRBJ1-2; D is unclear. Looked up from germline, CDR1 is LNHDA and CDR2 is SQIVND (reference sequence). The CDR3 consists of 13 residues. The ends were cut back, 1 base at V and 7 bases at J, with 10 bases in the middle. The CDR3: CASSIGPRFGYTF. DNA for the CDR3: TGTGCCAGTAGTATAGGCCCCCGCTTTGGCTACACCTTC.

The chain recombines TRBV7-9 with TRBJ2-4; TRBD1 matches at 8 bases. Germline CDR1 reads SEHNR; CDR2 reads FQNEAQ (reference sequence). V dropped 5 bases and J dropped 7; count of bases not matched to a gene: 10. The CDR3 covers 15 residues. The CDR3 region is CASSDEWTGLNIQYF. CDR3 in DNA: TGTGCCAGCAGCGACGAGTGGACAGGGCTCAACATTCAGTACTTC. The entire variable domain, with the rest obtained from reference TRBV7-9 and TRBJ2-4, is as follows: DTGVSQNPRHKITKRGQNVTFRCDPISEHNRLYWYRQTLGQGPEFLTYFQNEAQLEKSRLLSDRFSAERPKGSFSTLEIQRTEQGDSAMYLCASSDEWTGLNIQYFGAGTRLSVL.

This clonotype was found a few times. This chain joins TRBV24-1 and TRBJ2-3; tentatively, D is TRBD1 (6 bases). Germline values: CDR1 KGHDR, CDR2 SFDVKD. This CDR3 region has 14 residues. The V and J ends lost 6 bases and 4 bases respectively, with 13 bases between them. This CDR3 is CATSTSQGPDTQYF. The CDR3 DNA reads TGTGCCACCAGTACTTCGCAGGGGCCAGATACGCAGTATTTT.